This T cell receptor beta chain was identified during a study of OX40 agonist ivuxolimab in advanced cancers. Sequencing was performed with immunoSEQ multiplex PCR; in TCRdb, only in-frame clones are kept and a portion is missing. Of about 50,000 clones in the sample, 89% were seen once. The length of the CDR3 is 14 residues. In germline, CDR1 is SGHVS, CDR2 FQNEAQ. Between the trimmed V and J ends, which lost 6 bases and 4 bases, there was a span of 16 bases. The rearrangement joins TRBV7-8 to TRBJ2-7, with D possibly being TRBD2 (5 bases). This sequence originates from an adult with an advanced solid tumor such as melanoma, head and neck, liver or kidney cancer. The sample here was CD4+ or CD8+ T cells sorted from blood, taken in a trial of the OX40 agonist ivuxolimab. CDR3 in amino acids: CASSTPRALYEQYF. For the CDR3, the DNA is TGTGCCAGCAGTACCCCGCGGGCCCTATACGAGCAGTACTTC.